Presented here are 9 T cell receptor beta chains from one specimen sequenced in a study of blood T cell repertoires in COVID-19. Method: immunoSEQ multiplex PCR; TCRdb's copy keeps in-frame clones and lacks some. The sample comprises approximately 100,000 clones, over 85% of which are singletons, and roughly 4.2% rests with the top ten. The source material was peripheral blood. The receptor set was obtained from a human donor with COVID-19, enrolled during active disease. The donor label of this sample is uncertain.

The V gene is TRBV5-6, the J gene TRBJ1-2, with a possible D match to TRBD1 (5 bases). Trimming shortened V by 6 bases and J by 3 bases, and 15 bases separated the two germline ends. The CDR3 loop spans 14 amino acids. Per germline, CDR1 SGHDT and CDR2 YYEEEE. The CDR3 DNA is TGTGCCAGCACCCCTTTGGGGGGAGACTATGGCTACACCTTC. Its protein is CASTPLGGDYGYTF.

The genes are TRBV28 and TRBJ1-1; unclear D gene. The germline V and J ends were trimmed by 7 bases and 5 bases, with 14 bases remaining between them. The CDR3 loop spans 13 amino acids. Per germline, CDR1 MDHEN and CDR2 SYDVKM. The CDR3 DNA sequence: TGTGCCAGCATCCGGGGAGGAAAAACTGAAGCTTTCTTT. Translating it yields CASIRGGKTEAFF.

The genes are TRBV7-2 and TRBJ2-7; TRBD1 is a possible D gene (6 bases). The CDR3 spans 15 residues. Germline V gives CDR1 SGHTA, CDR2 FQGNSA. Trimming pared 2 bases from V and 3 bases from J, leaving 14 bases between. The CDR3 sequence: CASSLSGQSFYEQYF. The CDR3, as DNA: TGTGCCAGCAGCTTATCCGGACAGTCATTCTACGAGCAGTACTTC.

The genes are TRBV10-3 and TRBJ2-3; a possible D gene is TRBD2 (5 bases). Between the trimmed V and J ends, which lost 7 bases and 4 bases, there was a span of 15 bases. Germline assignment: CDR1 ENHRY and CDR2 SYGVKD. This CDR3 is built from 14 residues. The CDR3 here is CAIKRGSEADTQYF. Written as DNA, the CDR3 is TGTGCCATCAAGCGTGGCTCGGAGGCAGATACGCAGTATTTT.

V usage is TRBV24-1 and J usage is TRBJ1-4; possibly TRBD1 for D (6 bases). The ends were cut back, 4 bases at V and 8 bases at J, with 16 bases in the middle. The CDR3 loop spans 15 amino acids. The germline gives CDR1 KGHDR, CDR2 SFDVKD. CDR3 loop: CATSDPQGGAEKLFF. The DNA for the CDR3 is TGTGCCACCAGTGACCCACAGGGAGGGGCCGAAAAACTGTTTTTT.

The rearrangement joins TRBV19 to TRBJ1-4, with D maybe TRBD1 (5 bases). CDR3 size: 16 residues. In germline, CDR1 is LNHDA, CDR2 SQIVND (reference sequence). Trimming removed 6 bases from V and 0 bases from J, with 14 bases in between. The chain's CDR3 is CASRGERETTNEKLFF. The CDR3 DNA follows: TGTGCCAGTAGGGGGGAACGGGAGACAACTAATGAAAAACTGTTTTTT.

The V and J genes are TRBV4-1 and TRBJ2-5; no definite D call. The germline V gene has CDR1 MGHRA and CDR2 YSYEKL. This CDR3 is 17 amino acids long. The V end lost 0 bases, the J end lost 1 base, and 15 bases lay between the germline ends. The CDR3 reads CASSQDLLQPGQETQYF. Written as DNA, the CDR3 is TGCGCCAGCAGCCAAGATCTATTACAGCCCGGCCAAGAGACCCAGTACTTC.

The chain recombines TRBV11-3 with TRBJ1-3; D is undetermined. The CDR3 has 15 residues. Trimming removed 3 bases at V and 0 bases at J, with 9 bases between. CDR1 and CDR2 (germline): SGHNT, YENEEA. The CDR3 protein is CASSFSPDSGNTIYF. The CDR3 DNA sequence: TGTGCCAGCAGCTTTTCGCCAGACTCTGGAAACACCATATATTTT.

The chain has TRBV18 and TRBJ2-7; the match to TRBD1 covers 7 bases. This CDR3 contains 15 residues. Losses at the gene ends were 2 bases for V and 7 bases for J; bases not matched to a gene: 11. The germline CDR1 and CDR2 sequences are KGHSH and LQKENI. The CDR3 DNA reads TGTGCCAGCTCACCAAACGAGGGGGCCACGGGTGAGCAGTACTTC. This codes for CASSPNEGATGEQYF.